The 8 T cell receptor beta chains given below trace back to one sample, sequenced in a study of blood T cell repertoires in COVID-19. Using immunoSEQ multiplex PCR, the repertoire was profiled, and TCRdb retains in-frame clones only, with some absent. This table has roughly 74,000 clones, around 88% appearing once. Sequencing was carried out using peripheral blood. The receptors come from a woman at least 80 years old with active or convalescent COVID-19.

The V call is TRBV29-1, the J call TRBJ2-1, with TRBD1 identical over 9 bases. CDR1 and CDR2 (germline): SQVTM, ANQGSEA. The CDR3 totals 16 residues. With V trimmed by 4 bases and J by 2 bases, 9 bases remained unmatched. The CDR3 coding sequence is TGCAGCGTTGTTAAGGACAGGGGAAACACCTACAATGAGCAGTTCTTC. It is translated as CSVVKDRGNTYNEQFF.

V usage is TRBV5-1 and J usage is TRBJ2-1; 12 positions agree with TRBD2. The CDR3 extends over 15 amino acids. CDR1 is SGHRS, CDR2 YFSETQ, per germline. The V segment lost 4 bases and the J segment 5 bases; nucleotides outside the gene matches: 4. CDR3 coding DNA: TGCGCCAGCAGCGACTCTAGCGGGGGGGACAATGAGCAGTTCTTC. Translated, it gives CASSDSSGGDNEQFF.

The chain has TRBV6-5 and TRBJ2-1, with 7 bases that match TRBD1. CDR3 size: 15 residues. Germline-derived CDR1 and CDR2 are MNHEY and SVGAGI. V lost 6 bases to trimming and J lost 4 bases; unmatched junction nucleotides: 9. The CDR3 nucleotides are TGTGCCAGCAGGGTAGACAGGGACAGATACAATGAGCAGTTCTTC. It encodes CASRVDRDRYNEQFF.

The chain couples TRBV9 to TRBJ2-2; possibly TRBD1 for D (5 bases). V gave up 3 bases and J gave up 3 bases, with 12 bases separating them. CDR1 and CDR2 from the germline V gene are SGDLS and YYNGEE. The CDR3 covers 15 residues. The CDR3 sequence is CASSAGFRDTGELFF. CDR3 nucleotide sequence: TGTGCCAGCAGCGCAGGGTTTCGGGACACCGGGGAGCTGTTTTTT.

V and J are TRBV5-4 and TRBJ2-7; D is perhaps TRBD2 (6 bases). CDR1 and CDR2 from the germline V gene are SGHNT and YYREEE (reference sequence). V was cut by 0 bases and J by 4 bases, with 17 bases left in between. CDR3 length equals 16 residues. The CDR3 loop is CASSLAGRTTPYEQYF. The CDR3 DNA sequence: TGTGCCAGCAGCTTGGCCGGTAGGACTACTCCTTACGAGCAGTACTTC. Combining the CDR3 with reference TRBV5-4 and TRBJ2-7 gives the whole variable domain ETGVTQSPTHLIKTRGQQVTLRCSSQSGHNTVSWYQQALGQGPQFIFQYYREEENGRGNFPPRFSGLQFPNYSSELNVNALELDDSALYLCASSLAGRTTPYEQYFGPGTRLTVT.

The chain combines TRBV6-5 with TRBJ2-3; TRBD2 agrees at 8 bases. CDR3 length: 15 amino acids. Germline CDR1 and CDR2: MNHEY and SVGAGI. V gave up 4 bases and J gave up 3 bases; unmatched junction bases: 6. The CDR3 DNA follows: TGTGCCAGCAGTTCAGCGGGAGAGGGGACAGATACGCAGTATTTT. Translated, it gives CASSSAGEGTDTQYF.

V gene TRBV13 combines with J gene TRBJ1-5; 7 bases align to TRBD1. CDR3 length: 14 residues. V lost 5 bases to trimming and J lost 1 base; unmatched junction nucleotides: 2. Germline CDR1 and CDR2: PRHDT and FYEKMQ (reference sequence). The chain's CDR3 is CASSHRGSNQPQHF. CDR3 in DNA: TGTGCCAGCAGCCACAGGGGAAGCAATCAGCCCCAGCATTTT.

This clone showed up just once. The V call is TRBV30, the J call TRBJ2-5; 9 bases align to TRBD2. V lost 2 bases to trimming and J lost 0 bases; unmatched junction nucleotides: 4. The CDR3 extends over 15 amino acids. CDR1 is GTSNPN and CDR2 is SVGIG in the germline V gene (reference sequence). This CDR3 reads CAWSRLAGYQETQYF. CDR3 bases: TGTGCCTGGAGTCGGCTAGCGGGGTACCAAGAGACCCAGTACTTC. The variable domain in full, with the rest retrieved from reference TRBV30 and TRBJ2-5, is SQTIHQWPATLVQPVGSPLSLECTVEGTSNPNLYWYRQAAGRGLQLLFYSVGIGQISSEVPQNLSASRPQDRQFILSSKKLLLSDSGFYLCAWSRLAGYQETQYFGPGTRLLVL.